Below, 27 T cell receptor beta chains from the same sample are listed, as sequenced in a study of shared clonotypes between healthy human individuals. Sequencing used immunoSEQ multiplex PCR; TCRdb keeps in-frame clones, though not all of them. The sample has around 2.3 million clones; about 94% are singletons. The material sequenced was naive CD4+ T cells sorted from blood. Subset specified: CD45RA+ positively selected. Every receptor here comes from a man aged 18-30 years in good health.

This rearrangement joins TRBV6-5 to TRBJ1-2, with 8 positions matching TRBD1. Germline V gives CDR1 MNHEY, CDR2 SVGAGI. V lost 0 bases to trimming and J lost 7 bases; unmatched junction nucleotides: 4. The CDR3 sequence is 14 residues long. CDR3 loop: CASSYSGTGGGYTF. CDR3 DNA sequence: TGTGCCAGCAGTTACTCAGGGACAGGAGGTGGCTACACCTTC.

This rearrangement joins TRBV18 to TRBJ1-4; tentatively, D is TRBD1 (6 bases). CDR1 and CDR2 (germline): KGHSH, LQKENI. The CDR3 runs 17 residues. The ends were cut back, 2 bases at V and 8 bases at J, with 21 bases in the middle. For the CDR3, the DNA is TGTGCCAGCTCACCAGGTGGCAGGGGAGTTTCTGGCGAAAAACTGTTTTTT. Translating gives CASSPGGRGVSGEKLFF.

The chain employs TRBV19 and TRBJ1-5; 7 bases map to TRBD1. This CDR3 has 15 residues. Germline V lookup: CDR1 LNHDA, CDR2 SQIVND (reference sequence). V trimming: 8 bases; J trimming: 2 bases; junction bases outside the gene matches: 9. As DNA, the CDR3 is TGTGCCAGTGGAGAACAGGGGACGCGCAATCAGCCCCAGCATTTT. Residues: CASGEQGTRNQPQHF.

Here the CDR3 reads CATKGLRATDTQYF. The CDR3 nucleotides are TGTGCCACCAAGGGCCTAAGGGCCACAGATACGCAGTATTTT. The chain carries TRBV2 and TRBJ2-3, with unresolved D. The germline CDR1 and CDR2 sequences are SNHLY and FYNNEI. The CDR3 has 14 amino acids. Trimming took 10 bases from V and 2 from J, leaving 16 bases between them.

The chain is built from TRBV2 and TRBJ2-3, with TRBD2 matching over 10 bases. This CDR3 is 16 amino acids long. Germline V CDR1 and CDR2: SNHLY, FYNNEI. The trim removed 4 bases at V and 1 base at J, leaving 5 bases unmatched. In DNA, the CDR3 is TGTGCCAGCAGTGGCCCTCTAGCGGGGGGCACAGATACGCAGTATTTT. Its translation: CASSGPLAGGTDTQYF.

This chain joins TRBV4-2 and TRBJ1-5; no definite D call. Germline CDR1 LGHNA, CDR2 YNFKEQ. CDR3 length equals 14 residues. With 1 base removed from V and 4 bases from J, the gap between germline ends came to 8 bases. The CDR3, as DNA: TGTGCCAGCAGCCAAGGCGAGTCAAATCAGCCCCAGCATTTT. It encodes CASSQGESNQPQHF.

This clone has a single count. V usage is TRBV19 and J usage is TRBJ2-7; 7 bases map to TRBD1. The germline V gene encodes CDR1 LNHDA and CDR2 SQIVND (reference sequence). The CDR3 runs 15 residues. V lost 2 bases, J lost 2 bases, and 6 bases stayed unmatched. CDR3 nucleotide sequence: TGTGCCAGTAGTATAATGACAGGGAAGACCTACGAGCAGTACTTC. Protein product: CASSIMTGKTYEQYF.

This clone was detected once. The chain links TRBV6-5 to TRBJ2-1; 10 nucleotides line up with TRBD1. Per germline, CDR1 MNHEY and CDR2 SVGAGI. Unmatched junction bases numbered 5, after V lost 6 bases and J lost 6 bases. The CDR3 runs to 14 residues. This CDR3 is CASRGTGAGNEQFF. CDR3 in DNA: TGTGCCAGCAGAGGGACAGGGGCTGGCAATGAGCAGTTCTTC.

J is TRBJ1-4 and V is TRBV18, with 7 positions matching TRBD1. Looked up from germline, CDR1 is KGHSH and CDR2 is LQKENI. This CDR3 comprises 18 residues. The J segment lost 7 bases and the V segment lost 1 base, leaving 15 bases of the junction unmatched. CDR3 sequence (DNA): TGTGCCAGCTCACCACGGCGGACAGGACAACAGGAGAGTGAAAAACTGTTTTTT. Translated: CASSPRRTGQQESEKLFF.

The rearrangement uses TRBV7-2 and TRBJ1-3, with D perhaps matching TRBD1 (5 bases). The CDR3 spans 15 residues. V was pared by 5 bases and J by 0 bases, with 11 bases between. The germline CDR1 and CDR2 sequences are SGHTA and FQGNSA. The CDR3 sequence is CASSKGPSSGNTIYF. The DNA for the CDR3 is TGTGCCAGCAGCAAGGGACCGAGCTCTGGAAACACCATATATTTT.

The rearrangement joins TRBV7-2 to TRBJ2-5; D perhaps matches TRBD2 (5 bases). The CDR3 extends over 15 amino acids. The V end lost 4 bases, the J end lost 4 bases, and 16 bases lay between the germline ends. CDR1 and CDR2 (germline): SGHTA, FQGNSA. The CDR3 sequence: CASSSSSGLRETQYF. As DNA, the CDR3 is TGTGCCAGCAGCTCGTCCAGCGGCCTGAGAGAGACCCAGTACTTC. Filled out from reference TRBV7-2 and TRBJ2-5, the complete variable domain reads GAGVSQSPSNKVTEKGKDVELRCDPISGHTALYWYRQSLGQGLEFLIYFQGNSAPDKSGLPSDRFSAERTGGSVSTLTIQRTQQEDSAVYLCASSSSSGLRETQYFGPGTRLLVL.

DNA for the CDR3: TGCGCCAGCAGCTTGGCGGGCATGGGCACAGATACGCAGTATTTT. Amino acid sequence: CASSLAGMGTDTQYF. The chain recombines TRBV5-1 with TRBJ2-3; no clear D. Between the trimmed V and J ends, which lost 0 bases and 1 base, there was a span of 9 bases. The V gene's germline CDR1 is SGHRS and CDR2 YFSETQ. The CDR3 contains 15 residues.

The count of this clone is one. This sample also contains other DNA sequences that code for the same CDR3. This chain joins TRBV7-2 and TRBJ2-3, with TRBD2 matching 13 bases. The CDR3 totals 16 residues. Germline trimming cut 1 base from V and 6 bases from J; bases unmatched to any gene: 4. Germline V CDR1 and CDR2: SGHTA, FQGNSA. In nucleotides, the CDR3 is TGTGCCAGCAGCTTAGGACTAGCGGGAGGTTCGGATACGCAGTATTTT. Its protein is CASSLGLAGGSDTQYF.

This chain links TRBV11-2 with TRBJ2-5; possibly TRBD1 for D (5 bases). Trimming removed 5 bases at V and 0 bases at J, with 19 bases between. Germline CDR1 SGHAT, CDR2 FQNNGV. The CDR3 has 17 amino acids. CDR3 DNA: TGTGCCAGCAGCCTCGACTTGGACAATAAGTACCAAGAGACCCAGTACTTC. It encodes CASSLDLDNKYQETQYF.

CDR3 in DNA: TGTGCCAGCAGTCCCGGGACAGGGAGGCTGTACACTGAAGCTTTCTTT. This sequence encodes CASSPGTGRLYTEAFF. V and J are TRBV6-4 and TRBJ1-1, with 9 positions matching TRBD1. Germline CDR1 reads MRHNA; CDR2 reads SNTAGT. This CDR3 has 16 amino acids. Trimming removed 5 bases from V and 3 bases from J; junction bases left unmatched: 10.

The V and J genes are TRBV7-2 and TRBJ2-7; TRBD2 agrees at 9 bases. CDR1 and CDR2 from the germline V gene are SGHTA and FQGNSA. V trimming: 0 bases; J trimming: 5 bases; junction bases outside the gene matches: 2. The CDR3 length is 14 residues. The CDR3 reads CASSLAGLANEQYF. CDR3 sequence (DNA): TGTGCCAGCAGCTTAGCGGGACTAGCAAACGAGCAGTACTTC.

J is TRBJ1-6 and V is TRBV5-1; tentatively, D is TRBD1 (6 bases). This CDR3 spans 14 amino acids. Germline values: CDR1 SGHRS, CDR2 YFSETQ. Trimming left V 4 bases short and J 12 bases short, with 17 bases between. CDR3 bases: TGCGCCAGCAGCGGGGACACGGGAGGGAAACCCCTCCACTTT. This translates into CASSGDTGGKPLHF.

This chain uses TRBV25-1 with TRBJ2-5, with 7 nucleotides matching TRBD1. The V gene's germline CDR1 is MGHDK and CDR2 SYGVNS. This CDR3 is built from 12 residues. With 9 bases clipped from V and 4 bases from J, the junction kept 5 bases outside the gene matches. The CDR3 region is CASQRGLETQYF. The CDR3 DNA reads TGTGCCAGTCAAAGGGGGCTAGAGACCCAGTACTTC.

CDR3 coding DNA: TGTGCCAGCAGCTTAGGAACAGCGGGGGTAGTAACAGATACGCAGTATTTT. Amino acid sequence: CASSLGTAGVVTDTQYF. This sequence joins TRBV7-6 and TRBJ2-3; 8 positions match TRBD2. The germline CDR1 and CDR2 sequences are SGHVS and FNYEAQ. J was trimmed by 3 bases and V by 1 base; bases with no gene match: 9. The CDR3 is 17 residues long.

This clone was picked up one time. CDR3 residues: CASSRRLRDTQYF. The CDR3 region has the DNA TGCGCCAGCAGCCGCCGACTTAGGGATACGCAGTATTTT. The gene calls are TRBV5-1 and TRBJ2-3; D is unclear. Trimming cost V 4 bases and J 6 bases, with 12 bases left between them. Germline V lookup: CDR1 SGHRS, CDR2 YFSETQ. The CDR3 has 13 residues.

About this clone: Other DNA sequences of this sample code for an identical CDR3. V gene TRBV18 combines with J gene TRBJ1-3; no clear D gene. The CDR3 covers 14 residues. Trimming stripped 3 bases from V and 3 bases from J, with 9 bases between. Germline-derived CDR1 and CDR2 are KGHSH and LQKENI. CDR3 nucleotides: TGTGCCAGCTCACCTGGAACACTTGGAAACACCATATATTTT. As protein: CASSPGTLGNTIYF.

This chain uses TRBV2 with TRBJ2-7, with TRBD1 matching over 7 bases. CDR1 and CDR2 from the germline V gene are SNHLY and FYNNEI. The CDR3 is made up of 14 amino acids. With 7 bases clipped from V and 3 bases from J, the junction kept 9 bases outside the gene matches. Here the CDR3 DNA reads TGTGCCAGCATTTCCCCGGGACAGAACTACGAGCAGTACTTC. This translates into CASISPGQNYEQYF.

The chain uses TRBV9 and TRBJ2-7, with TRBD2 matching over 7 bases. This CDR3 is 15 amino acids long. Germline trimming cut 0 bases from V and 3 bases from J; bases unmatched to any gene: 6. Per germline, CDR1 SGDLS and CDR2 YYNGEE. CDR3 protein: CASSVGGGADYEQYF. Written as DNA, the CDR3 is TGTGCCAGCAGCGTAGGCGGGGGAGCCGACTACGAGCAGTACTTC.

The V gene is TRBV30, the J gene TRBJ1-1; TRBD1 is a possible D gene (5 bases). This CDR3 is built from 13 residues. Germline V gene data show CDR1 as GTSNPN and CDR2 as SVGIG (reference sequence). The V end lost 7 bases, the J end lost 4 bases, and 16 bases lay between the germline ends. The CDR3 loop reads CASYFGGGTEAFF. CDR3 nucleotides: TGTGCCTCCTACTTCGGGGGGGGCACTGAAGCTTTCTTT. Drawing the rest from reference TRBV30 and TRBJ1-1, the complete variable domain is SQTIHQWPATLVQPVGSPLSLECTVEGTSNPNLYWYRQAAGRGLQLLFYSVGIGQISSEVPQNLSASRPQDRQFILSSKKLLLSDSGFYLCASYFGGGTEAFFGQGTRLTVV.

The rearrangement joins TRBV11-2 to TRBJ1-6, with D unclear. The CDR3 has 15 amino acids. Trimming removed 5 bases from V and 6 bases from J, with 14 bases in between. Germline V gene lookup returns CDR1 SGHAT and CDR2 FQNNGV. This CDR3 reads CASSPHSTGNSPLHF. Here the CDR3 DNA reads TGTGCCAGCAGCCCCCATTCCACGGGTAATTCACCCCTCCACTTT.

The chain has TRBV2 and TRBJ2-3; tentatively, D is TRBD1 or TRBD2 (6 bases each). The ends were cut back, 8 bases at V and 2 bases at J, with 17 bases in the middle. The length of the CDR3 is 15 residues. The V gene's germline CDR1 is SNHLY and CDR2 FYNNEI. CDR3 DNA: TGTGCCAGCGGCGCCACAGGGACTGACACAGATACGCAGTATTTT. Residues: CASGATGTDTDTQYF. Full variable domain (remainder filled in from reference TRBV2 and TRBJ2-3): EPEVTQTPSHQVTQMGQEVILRCVPISNHLYFYWYRQILGQKVEFLVSFYNNEISEKSEIFDDQFSVERPDGSNFTLKIRSTKLEDSAMYFCASGATGTDTDTQYFGPGTRLTVL.

The rearrangement links TRBV9 to TRBJ1-1; D uncertain. Germline CDR1 is SGDLS and CDR2 is YYNGEE. Trimming cost V 0 bases and J 3 bases, with 15 bases left between them. The CDR3 length is 16 residues. The CDR3 DNA follows: TGTGCCAGCAGCGTAGCGCCCGGACGGCCGGACACTGAAGCTTTCTTT. Its translation: CASSVAPGRPDTEAFF.